This paragraph covers one TCR beta chain sequence. This sample is part of a study of human T cells and chemical hapten exposure. Germline CDR1 reads SGHRS; CDR2 reads YFSETQ. The CDR3 totals 16 residues. Trimming cost V 4 bases and J 0 bases, with 14 bases left between them. TCRdb reprocessed the RACE reads with MiXCR, giving one entry per CDR3 protein. Altogether 100,000 or so distinct CDR3 sequences are present, 9.3% being singletons, with the ten largest covering about 2%. The time point: patch test 2, 6 weeks after DPC sensitization. Described treatment: therapeutic diphenylcyclopropenone sensitization with weekly scalp DPC.

The input for sequencing was whole blood, taken in connection with sensitization to the hapten diphenylcyclopropenone (DPC). The chain combines TRBV5-1 with TRBJ2-1; the D gene is possibly TRBD1 (6 bases). The source is a woman aged 40 to 49 with alopecia areata. Some clones in this sample may be carry-over from other donors' samples. This chain's CDR3 is CASSLAPDSSYNEQFF. Here the CDR3 DNA reads TGCGCCAGCAGCCTGGCCCCGGACAGCTCCTACAATGAGCAGTTCTTC.